What follows describes a single T cell receptor beta chain. CDR3 length: 14 residues. In germline, CDR1 is MGHDK, CDR2 SYGVNS. The V gene lost 4 bases and the J gene lost 0 bases, with 7 bases spanning the gap. These data are taken from a study of cytomegalovirus exposure and HLA in healthy donors. The PCR used 60 Vbeta and 13 Jbeta primers. The method was immunoSEQ multiplex PCR; TCRdb's version includes in-frame clones alone and lacks a portion of them. This sample has approximately 100,000 clones, with 75% found just once. This clonotype was obtained from a male donor in good health and CMV-seropositive. The genes are TRBV25-1 and TRBJ1-3, with D uncertain. What was sequenced was PBMCs. This chain's CDR3 is CASSGSSSGNTIYF. The CDR3 coding sequence is TGTGCCAGCAGTGGGTCCAGCTCTGGAAACACCATATATTTT.